This is a list of T cell receptor beta chains from one sample in a study of OX40 agonist ivuxolimab in advanced cancers. Sequencing was performed with immunoSEQ multiplex PCR; in TCRdb, only in-frame clones are kept and a portion is missing. In the table there are approximately 17,000 clones, 90% of which are singletons. Sample: CD4+ or CD8+ T cells sorted from blood, taken in a trial of the OX40 agonist ivuxolimab. These receptors were collected from an adult with an advanced solid tumor such as melanoma, head and neck, liver or kidney cancer. The CDR3 runs from the conserved cysteine through the conserved F or W. D genes are given only for firm matches. A row's size may be missing; if present it is once, few, many or a size class.

j_call	v_call	d_call	clone_size	cdr3_aa	cdr3_nt
TRBJ2-5	TRBV11-2	TRBD1	NA	CASSLGSGTGQETQYF	TGTGCCAGCAGCTTGGGGAGTGGGACAGGGCAAGAGACCCAGTACTTC
TRBJ2-5	TRBV15	TRBD1	NA	CATSSGGPETQYF	TGTGCCACCAGCTCAGGGGGCCCAGAGACCCAGTACTTC
TRBJ2-5	TRBV7-9	NA	NA	CASSLKLWDTEETQYF	TGTGCCAGCAGCTTAAAACTTTGGGACACCGAAGAGACCCAGTACTTC
TRBJ1-4	TRBV27	TRBD1	NA	CASGGTGFGEKLFF	TGTGCCAGCGGGGGGACAGGGTTTGGTGAAAAACTGTTTTTT
TRBJ1-1	TRBV30	TRBD1	once	CAQWWGTARTSAFF	TGTGCCCAGTGGTGGGGGACAGCACGGACGTCAGCTTTCTTT
TRBJ2-5	TRBV27	TRBD1	NA	CASSRDSYTQETQYF	TGTGCCAGCAGTCGGGACAGCTACACCCAAGAGACCCAGTACTTC
TRBJ2-7	TRBV5-1	TRBD1	NA	CASSARDREAYEQYF	TGCGCCAGCAGCGCCCGGGACAGGGAGGCGTACGAGCAGTACTTC
TRBJ2-1	TRBV6-6	NA	NA	CASSLMGGQFF	TGTGCCAGCAGTTTGATGGGTGGGCAGTTCTTC
TRBJ2-1	TRBV7-8	NA	NA	CASGGPGSYNEQFF	TGTGCCAGCGGCGGCCCTGGCTCCTACAATGAGCAGTTCTTC
TRBJ2-5	TRBV11-3	TRBD2	NA	CASSLGRGLAEQQETQYF	TGTGCCAGCAGCTTAGGGCGCGGACTAGCGGAACAACAAGAGACCCAGTACTTC
TRBJ2-1	TRBV14	NA	NA	CASSQDWQVLTNNEQFF	TGTGCCAGCAGCCAAGATTGGCAGGTCTTAACCAACAATGAGCAGTTCTTC
TRBJ2-1	TRBV4-3	NA	NA	CASSHHDTRPSYNEQFF	TGCGCCAGCAGCCATCATGACACAAGGCCCTCCTACAATGAGCAGTTCTTC
TRBJ2-3	TRBV28	NA	NA	CASTLSGGGTDTQYF	TGTGCCAGCACCCTGAGCGGAGGTGGCACAGATACGCAGTATTTT
TRBJ2-2	TRBV27	NA	NA	CASQPGEWNTGELFF	TGTGCCAGCCAACCGGGAGAATGGAACACCGGGGAGCTGTTTTTT
TRBJ1-1	TRBV29-1	NA	NA	CSVRNMERTEAFF	TGCAGCGTTCGCAACATGGAGCGGACTGAAGCTTTCTTT
TRBJ1-1	TRBV9	NA	NA	CASSVVQGVTEAFF	TGTGCCAGCAGCGTAGTTCAGGGAGTAACTGAAGCTTTCTTT
TRBJ1-1	TRBV11-2	NA	NA	CASSFTADPFF	TGTGCCAGCAGCTTCACTGCCGACCCTTTCTTT
TRBJ2-1	TRBV6-1	TRBD2	NA	CASRRLAGAYNEQFF	TGTGCCAGCAGGAGACTAGCGGGAGCCTACAATGAGCAGTTCTTC
TRBJ2-1	TRBV14	TRBD2	once	CASSQGFLAGLDNEQFF	TGTGCCAGCAGCCAAGGGTTCCTAGCGGGGCTAGACAATGAGCAGTTCTTC
TRBJ2-7	TRBV30	NA	NA	CAWSGAGAYEQYF	TGTGCCTGGAGTGGGGCAGGGGCCTACGAGCAGTACTTC
TRBJ1-1	TRBV7-2	NA	few	CASSLAQQGKAFF	TGTGCCAGCAGCTTAGCGCAACAGGGAAAAGCTTTCTTT
TRBJ1-1	TRBV18	NA	NA	CASSPWDIMNTEAFF	TGTGCCAGCTCACCATGGGACATTATGAACACTGAAGCTTTCTTT
TRBJ2-1	TRBV13	NA	NA	CASTGDAFYNEQFF	TGTGCCAGCACCGGGGACGCATTCTACAATGAGCAGTTCTTC
TRBJ2-1	TRBV20-1	NA	NA	CSARGLNEQFF	TGCAGTGCCCGCGGGTTGAATGAGCAGTTCTTC
TRBJ2-7	TRBV6-5	TRBD2	NA	CASSPTSGTYEQYF	TGTGCCAGCAGTCCGACTAGCGGGACCTACGAGCAGTACTTC
TRBJ2-2	TRBV18	NA	medium-sized	CASSPMRFTGELFF	TGTGCCAGCTCACCAATGAGATTTACCGGGGAGCTGTTTTTT
TRBJ2-3	TRBV4-1	TRBD2	NA	CASSQLLAATDTQYF	TGCGCCAGCAGCCAATTACTAGCGGCCACAGATACGCAGTATTTT
TRBJ2-1	TRBV21-1	NA	NA	CASSNPLECLYNEQFF	TGTGCCAGCAGCAACCCGTTAGAGTGTCTCTACAATGAGCAGTTCTTC
TRBJ1-4	TRBV6-5	NA	NA	CASSYSQRPEKLFF	TGTGCCAGCAGTTACTCTCAGCGGCCGGAAAAACTGTTTTTT
TRBJ2-2	TRBV6-5	NA	NA	CASSTSGWNTGELFF	TGTGCCAGCAGTACCTCCGGGTGGAACACCGGGGAGCTGTTTTTT
TRBJ2-2	TRBV7-9	TRBD2	NA	CASSLVALAGGPSTGELFF	TGTGCCAGCAGCTTAGTAGCGCTAGCGGGAGGGCCGAGCACCGGGGAGCTGTTTTTT
TRBJ2-7	TRBV12-5	NA	NA	CASGLVPSASYEQYF	TGTGCTAGTGGTTTGGTACCTAGTGCTTCCTACGAGCAGTACTTC
TRBJ2-2	TRBV6-5	NA	NA	CASRDTNTGELFF	TGTGCCAGCAGAGATACCAACACCGGGGAGCTGTTTTTT
TRBJ1-2	TRBV29-1	NA	NA	CSVEPGTNYGYTF	TGCAGCGTTGAACCAGGAACTAACTATGGCTACACCTTC
TRBJ1-4	TRBV6-5	NA	NA	CAFHPPPETAEKLFF	TGTGCCTTTCATCCCCCCCCGGAAACAGCTGAAAAACTGTTTTTT
TRBJ2-1	TRBV11-3	NA	few	CASSQDFHNEQFF	TGCGCCAGCAGCCAAGATTTTCATAATGAGCAGTTCTTC
TRBJ2-3	TRBV5-1	NA	NA	CASRNGPEDTQYF	TGCGCCAGTCGGAACGGTCCGGAAGATACGCAGTATTTT
TRBJ1-1	TRBV5-1	NA	NA	CASSFGIGARGTEAFF	TGCGCCAGCAGCTTTGGTATAGGGGCAAGAGGCACTGAAGCTTTCTTT
TRBJ2-7	TRBV10-3	TRBD1	NA	CAISEHGTGGLYEQYF	TGTGCCATCAGTGAGCACGGGACAGGGGGCTTATACGAGCAGTACTTC
TRBJ2-7	TRBV11-3	NA	NA	CASSLGVGRLYEQYF	TGTGCCAGCAGCTTAGGAGTGGGAAGGTTATACGAGCAGTACTTC
TRBJ2-7	TRBV19	NA	NA	CASSERPYEQYF	TGTGCCAGTAGTGAAAGACCCTACGAGCAGTACTTC
TRBJ1-1	TRBV9	TRBD1	NA	CASRTGGLRNTEAFF	TGTGCCAGCAGAACAGGGGGCCTTAGAAACACTGAAGCTTTCTTT
TRBJ2-3	TRBV7-8	TRBD2	NA	CASSLSGSLGDTQYF	TGTGCCAGCAGCCTTAGCGGGAGTCTTGGAGATACGCAGTATTTT
TRBJ2-3	TRBV9	NA	NA	CASSRWGSTDTQYF	TGTGCCAGCAGCCGATGGGGAAGCACAGATACGCAGTATTTT
TRBJ1-5	TRBV4-1	NA	NA	CASSVDWGASQPQHF	TGCGCCAGCAGCGTCGATTGGGGCGCGAGTCAGCCCCAGCATTTT
TRBJ1-5	TRBV7-9	NA	few	CASSLSGDNQPQHF	TGTGCCAGCAGCTTGTCAGGGGACAATCAGCCCCAGCATTTT
TRBJ2-7	TRBV7-9	NA	few	CASRGNSYEQYF	TGTGCCAGCAGGGGCAACTCCTACGAGCAGTACTTC
TRBJ2-1	TRBV7-2	TRBD2	NA	CASSPPTSGERNEQFF	TGTGCCAGCAGTCCGCCGACTAGCGGTGAAAGAAATGAGCAGTTCTTC
TRBJ2-1	TRBV10-1	NA	NA	CASSDGRGAPIYNEQFF	TGCGCCAGCAGTGATGGTAGAGGGGCTCCCATATACAATGAGCAGTTCTTC